Here is one T cell receptor (beta chain) with its context. Clones were sequenced by immunoSEQ multiplex PCR, and TCRdb holds only the in-frame ones, with some missing. Among 130,000 or so clones listed, 70% to 90% were seen once. Germline V CDR1 and CDR2: SGHRS, YFSETQ. After removal of 6 bases from V and 2 bases from J, the junction contained 5 bases not matched to a gene. The CDR3 sequence is 14 residues long. These data are taken from a study of control samples from healthy donors and cancer patients. The TCR sequence derives from a man aged 55 to 70 in good health. The V call is TRBV5-1, the J call TRBJ2-1, with 7 nucleotides matching TRBD2. Sequenced sample: blood. The CDR3 region is CASKGGVAYNEQFF. Here the CDR3 DNA reads TGCGCCAGCAAGGGAGGGGTCGCCTACAATGAGCAGTTCTTC. Looking up the rest from reference TRBV5-1 and TRBJ2-1 gives the full variable domain: KAGVTQTPRYLIKTRGQQVTLSCSPISGHRSVSWYQQTPGQGLQFLFEYFSETQRNKGNFPGRFSGRQFSNSRSEMNVSTLELGDSALYLCASKGGVAYNEQFFGPGTRLTVL.